This T cell receptor beta chain came from a study of shared clonotypes between healthy human individuals. TCRdb's copy holds only in-frame clones and misses some; the assay was immunoSEQ multiplex PCR. This table has nearly 500,000 clones, about three quarters appearing once. The CDR3 consists of 14 residues. Germline assignment: CDR1 MNHEY and CDR2 SVGAGI. Losses at the gene ends were 4 bases for V and 4 bases for J; bases not matched to a gene: 5. Specimen: PBMCs. The TCR comes from a middle-aged woman in good health. Some clones in this sample may be carry-over from other donors' samples. V is TRBV6-5 and J is TRBJ1-2; 8 positions match TRBD1. The CDR3 sequence is CASSSGGRRYGYTF. CDR3 DNA sequence: TGTGCCAGCAGTTCAGGGGGCCGACGCTATGGCTACACCTTC.